Included here is one T cell receptor beta chain sequence, with context. Its antigen is unknown. Although they were nominally healthy when sampled, donors likely had unrecorded immune exposures. The CDR3 has 16 amino acids. Germline-derived CDR1 and CDR2 are MDHEN and SYDVKM. The V and J ends lost 2 bases and 3 bases respectively, with 14 bases between them. This sample stems from a study of cytomegalovirus exposure and HLA in healthy donors. PCR amplification relied on 60 Vbeta primers (plus 13 Jbeta primers). Profiling relied on immunoSEQ multiplex PCR, and the TCRdb table lists in-frame clones only, not all of them. In the table there are tens of thousands of clones, 60% to 70% of which are singletons. General study points: A later analysis linked some 18,000 TCR beta sequences to HLA alleles at 0.05 false discovery rate. For TCR beta chains, V- and J-gene trimming was later linked to a missense DCLRE1C variant. The study labeled 150 or so TCR beta chains cytomegalovirus-associated.

Sequencing input: PBMCs. This chain uses TRBV28 with TRBJ1-5; no firm D call. This sequence originates from a young woman in good health and CMV-seronegative. This CDR3 is CASSLGQVTLNQPQHF. As DNA, the CDR3 is TGTGCCAGCAGTTTAGGGCAGGTTACCCTCAATCAGCCCCAGCATTTT.